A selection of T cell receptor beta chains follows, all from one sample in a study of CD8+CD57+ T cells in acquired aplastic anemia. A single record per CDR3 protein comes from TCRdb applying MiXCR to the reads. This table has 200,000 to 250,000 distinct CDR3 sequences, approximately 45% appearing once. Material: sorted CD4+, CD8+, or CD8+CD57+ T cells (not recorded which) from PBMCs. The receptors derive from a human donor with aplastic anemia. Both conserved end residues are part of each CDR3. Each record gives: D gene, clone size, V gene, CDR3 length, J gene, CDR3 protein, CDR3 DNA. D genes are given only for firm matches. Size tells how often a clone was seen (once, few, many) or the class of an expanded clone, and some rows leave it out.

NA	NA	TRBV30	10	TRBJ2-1	CARVRDEQFF	TGTGCCCGCGTTCGGGATGAGCAGTTCTTC
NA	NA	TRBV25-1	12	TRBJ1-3	CASSEFGTSIYF	TGTGCCAGCAGTGAATTTGGGACGTCCATATATTTT
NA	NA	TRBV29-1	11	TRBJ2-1	CSVAGRNEQFF	TGCAGCGTTGCAGGAAGGAATGAGCAGTTCTTC
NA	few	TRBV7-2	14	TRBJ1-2	CASSLDGRGKGYTF	TGTGCCAGCAGCTTGGATGGTAGGGGTAAGGGCTACACCTTC
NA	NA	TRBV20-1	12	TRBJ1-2	CSARGVGDGYTF	TGCAGTGCTAGGGGTGTGGGGGACGGCTACACCTTC
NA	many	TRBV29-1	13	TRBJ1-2	CSVEGQLRYGYTF	TGCAGCGTTGAAGGGCAGCTTCGTTATGGCTACACCTTC
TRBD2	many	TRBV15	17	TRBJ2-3	CATSTSRGSGVLDTQYF	TGTGCCACCAGCACCTCCCGGGGGAGCGGGGTGTTGGATACGCAGTATTTT
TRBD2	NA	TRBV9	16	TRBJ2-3	CASSVKAGGYTDTQYF	TGTGCCAGCAGCGTTAAAGCGGGAGGGTACACAGATACGCAGTATTTT
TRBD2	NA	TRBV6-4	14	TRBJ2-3	CASKGTSGFGTQYF	TGTGCCAGTAAGGGGACTAGCGGGTTCGGTACGCAGTATTTT
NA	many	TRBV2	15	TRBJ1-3	CASKWEGSSGNTIYF	TGTGCCAGCAAATGGGAGGGGTCCTCTGGAAACACCATATATTTT
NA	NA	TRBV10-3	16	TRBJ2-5	CATSDSRQRGGETQYF	TGTGCCACCAGTGATAGCCGACAGAGAGGGGGGGAGACCCAGTACTTC
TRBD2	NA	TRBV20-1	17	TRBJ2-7	CSARNQASGGTFAEQYF	TGCAGTGCTAGGAATCAGGCTAGCGGGGGGACCTTCGCCGAGCAGTACTTC
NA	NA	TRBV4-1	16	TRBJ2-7	CASSLHKEGVSYEQYF	TGCGCCAGCAGCCTCCATAAAGAGGGAGTCTCCTACGAGCAGTACTTC
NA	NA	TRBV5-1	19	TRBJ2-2	CASSLRRGSGTSNTGELFF	TGCGCCAGCAGCTTGAGAAGAGGGTCCGGGACGTCCAACACCGGGGAGCTGTTTTTT
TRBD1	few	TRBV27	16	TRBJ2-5	CASSMGGTGVRETQYF	TGTGCCAGCAGTATGGGAGGGACAGGGGTCAGGGAGACCCAGTACTTC